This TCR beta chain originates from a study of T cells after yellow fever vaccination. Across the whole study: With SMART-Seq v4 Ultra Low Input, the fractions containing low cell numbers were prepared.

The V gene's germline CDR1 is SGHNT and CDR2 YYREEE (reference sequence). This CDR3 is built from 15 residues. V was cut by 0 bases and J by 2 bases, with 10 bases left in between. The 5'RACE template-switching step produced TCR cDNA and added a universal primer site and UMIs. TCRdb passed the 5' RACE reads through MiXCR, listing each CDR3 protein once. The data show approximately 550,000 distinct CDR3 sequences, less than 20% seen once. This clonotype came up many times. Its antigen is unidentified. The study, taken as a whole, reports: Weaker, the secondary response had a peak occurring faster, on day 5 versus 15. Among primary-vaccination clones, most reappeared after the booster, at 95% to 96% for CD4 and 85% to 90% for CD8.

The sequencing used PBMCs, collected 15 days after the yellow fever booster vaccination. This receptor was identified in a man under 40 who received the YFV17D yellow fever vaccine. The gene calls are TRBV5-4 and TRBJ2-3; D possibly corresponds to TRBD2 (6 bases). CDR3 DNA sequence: TGTGCCAGCAGCTTGGGGGGAGGAGACACAGATACGCAGTATTTT. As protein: CASSLGGGDTDTQYF.